Listed here are 3 T cell receptor beta chains from one sample, sequenced in a study of T cell clonality in common variable immunodeficiency. Assay: immunoSEQ multiplex PCR; the TCRdb copy retains only in-frame clones and omits some. The sample contains approximately 29,000 clones, none of them singletons. Study findings and constraints: Fewer deletions and N-nucleotide insertions were reportedly seen in common variable immunodeficiency TCR beta sequences.

The antigens of these receptors remain unknown. Specimen: peripheral blood mononuclear cells. These receptors came from a human donor with common variable immunodeficiency.

As regards this clone: The CDR3 end falls 3 residues outside the read, so it is completed with the germline J gene. This rearrangement joins TRBV30 to TRBJ2-2, with D possibly being TRBD2 (6 bases). The germline gives CDR1 GTSNPN, CDR2 SVGIG (reference sequence). The CDR3 is 14 amino acids. The germline V and J ends were trimmed by 3 bases and 7 bases, with 15 bases remaining between them. CDR3 region: CAWSAGLIIGELFF. The DNA read from the CDR3 is TGTGCCTGGAGCGCGGGGTTAATAATCGGGGAG. The variable domain in full, with the rest retrieved from reference TRBV30 and TRBJ2-2, is SQTIHQWPATLVQPVGSPLSLECTVEGTSNPNLYWYRQAAGRGLQLLFYSVGIGQISSEVPQNLSASRPQDRQFILSSKKLLLSDSGFYLCAWSAGLIIGELFFGEGSRLTVL.

This clone was recorded many times. The read comes to an end 3 residues before the CDR3 does, leaving the germline J gene to fill in the end. V usage is TRBV2 and J usage is TRBJ1-5, with D perhaps matching TRBD1 (5 bases). Germline V gene lookup returns CDR1 SNHLY and CDR2 FYNNEI. Trimming left V 2 bases short and J 2 bases short, with 10 bases between. The CDR3 has 15 amino acids. This CDR3 is CASSEREGGNQPQHF. The sequenced CDR3 bases are TGTGCCAGCAGTGAACGGGAAGGGGGCAATCAGCCC.

Incomplete CDR3 DNA: TGCAGTGCTATATATATAGCGGGAGAGGGGGTTTACGAG. Its protein is CSAIYIAGEGVYE. In full, the CDR3 is CSAIYIAGEGVYEQYF. J is TRBJ2-7 and V is TRBV20-1, with 9 bases aligning to TRBD2. The read ends 3 residues early relative to the CDR3; the germline J gene fills the gap. This CDR3 comprises 16 residues. Germline V gene data show CDR1 as DFQATT and CDR2 as SNEGSKA (reference sequence). V dropped 4 bases and J dropped 4; count of bases not matched to a gene: 14.